Shown below are 4 T cell receptor beta chains from a single sample sequenced in a study of blood T cell repertoires in COVID-19 (dated by TCRdb to about 2020). Libraries came from the immunoSEQ multiplex PCR assay. The table was pulled from immuneACCESS by TCRdb, which kept in-frame rearrangements only. Such tables lose some clones; where checked, under half of the loss comes from unresolved V genes, and the rest has no known cause. This sample has fewer than 700,000 clones in its table, and 85% to 90% of those were observed once. Of the sample, roughly 8% is held by the ten largest clones. Sequenced material: peripheral blood. The receptors here all came from a woman in her forties or fifties with COVID-19, enrolled during active disease.

The chain carries TRBV4-1 and TRBJ1-2; D gene unclear. Trimming shortened V by 1 base and J by 6 bases, and 6 bases separated the two germline ends. The germline V gene has CDR1 MGHRA and CDR2 YSYEKL. The length of the CDR3 is 12 residues. The CDR3 sequence is CASSQGGDGYTF. In DNA, the CDR3 is TGCGCCAGCAGCCAAGGCGGGGATGGCTACACCTTC.

This clone is a singleton in its sample. The genes are TRBV28 and TRBJ1-1, with unresolved D. V lost 7 bases and J 8 bases, leaving 17 bases between the germline ends. The CDR3 extends over 13 amino acids. The germline V gene encodes CDR1 MDHEN and CDR2 SYDVKM. CDR3: CASINPAPVEAFF. The CDR3 coding sequence is TGTGCCAGCATTAATCCTGCACCGGTCGAAGCTTTCTTT.

V and J are TRBV11-2 and TRBJ2-7; TRBD1 matches at 8 bases. The CDR3 runs to 14 residues. Germline V CDR1 and CDR2: SGHAT, FQNNGV. Trimming removed 5 bases from V and 2 bases from J; junction bases left unmatched: 5. DNA for the CDR3: TGTGCCAGCAGCGTAAGACAGGGGCCCTACGAGCAGTACTTC. It yields the protein CASSVRQGPYEQYF.

The chain employs TRBV9 and TRBJ2-6; D is perhaps TRBD2 (5 bases). This CDR3 comprises 17 residues. Germline CDR1 and CDR2: SGDLS and YYNGEE. The V and J ends lost 4 bases and 0 bases respectively, with 14 bases between them. CDR3 loop: CASSKGVRSSGANVLTF. The CDR3 nucleotides are TGTGCCAGCAGCAAGGGAGTCCGAAGCTCTGGGGCCAACGTCCTGACTTTC.